This T cell receptor (beta chain) was documented in a study of shared clonotypes between healthy human individuals. The study, taken as a whole, reports: In a few donors, around 5% of naive CD4 clonotypes appeared in common.

Each PCR replicate from the sorted subsets contained around 0.2 ug DNA, which is 25,000 to 30,000 T cell genomes. Measured with immunoSEQ multiplex PCR; TCRdb has only the in-frame clones, and not every one. The repertoire holds around 1.6 million clones, with around 98% as singletons. CD4+ cells yielded CD45RA+ naive and CD45RA-negative memory subsets. This CDR3 has 16 amino acids. Trimming at V came to 1 base and at J to 4 bases, leaving 9 bases not matched to a gene. Germline lookup yields CDR1 SEHNR and CDR2 FQNEAQ (reference sequence). Comments on this clone: Its antigen remains unknown.

Sequencing used naive CD4+ T cells sorted from blood. The subset denotes: CD45RA+ positively selected. This sequence originates from a man between 25 and 39 years old in good health. The chain joins TRBV7-9 to TRBJ1-2, with 7 bases lining up with TRBD1. The chain's CDR3 is CASSLGETQGIYGYTF. The DNA for the CDR3 is TGTGCCAGCAGCTTAGGGGAGACACAGGGGATCTATGGCTACACCTTC.